The present T cell receptor beta chain was sequenced within a study of identical twins. The CDR3 consists of 13 residues. Germline loops: CDR1 DFQATT, CDR2 SNEGSKA (reference sequence). Trimming removed 0 bases from V and 8 bases from J, with 13 bases in between. Via MiXCR, TCRdb re-called the 5' RACE reads, giving one row per CDR3 protein. The sample holds roughly 1.6 million distinct CDR3 sequences, around a third seen once. The source material was cord blood. V gene TRBV20-1 combines with J gene TRBJ1-2; a weak D match, TRBD1 (5 bases). This sequence was found in a newborn girl in good health. The CDR3 nucleotides are TGCAGTGCTAGAGATTCAGGCAAGGGGGGCTACACCTTC. Encoded protein: CSARDSGKGGYTF.